Listed here are 28 T cell receptor beta chains from one sample, sequenced in a study of blood T cell repertoires in COVID-19. TCRdb's table, derived via immunoSEQ multiplex PCR, lists solely in-frame clones and lacks some. The sample has 140,000 to 150,000 clones, 80% to 85% seen once; the top ten hold around 8.5%. Sequenced input: peripheral blood. The receptors originated from a human donor in a cohort sampled during active COVID-19.

There are a few counts of this clone. The chain combines TRBV24-1 with TRBJ1-2, with 7 positions matching TRBD1. V lost 6 bases and J lost 4; bases outside the gene matches: 10. Germline V CDR1 and CDR2: KGHDR, SFDVKD. The length of the CDR3 is 15 residues. The CDR3 loop reads CATSQRQGEGYGYTF. The CDR3, as DNA: TGTGCCACCAGTCAAAGACAGGGTGAGGGCTATGGCTACACCTTC.

V and J are TRBV7-9 and TRBJ2-1, with TRBD2 as a possible D gene (6 bases). The V gene lost 6 bases and the J gene lost 5 bases, with 14 bases spanning the gap. The CDR3 contains 14 residues. The germline CDR1 and CDR2 sequences are SEHNR and FQNEAQ (reference sequence). The CDR3 spells CASRTVGTHNEQFF. The CDR3 DNA sequence: TGTGCCAGCAGGACCGTCGGGACTCACAATGAGCAGTTCTTC.

The rearrangement links TRBV21-1 to TRBJ2-7; the table's D call, TRBD2, was not checked against the DNA. TRBV21-1 is classified as a pseudogene. The CDR3 runs to 17 residues. The CDR3 sequence: CASSKVVEGRTLYEQYF. The CDR3 coding sequence is TGTGCCAGCAGCAAAGTGGTGGAGGGACGGACCTTATACGAGCAGTACTTC.

The rearrangement uses TRBV2 and TRBJ2-2; 11 bases match TRBD2. The CDR3 covers 17 residues. V trimming: 4 bases; J trimming: 5 bases; junction bases outside the gene matches: 9. Germline V gene data show CDR1 as SNHLY and CDR2 as FYNNEI. The CDR3 DNA reads TGTGCCAGCAGTGGTGAAGCTAGCGGGAGGAGAACCGGGGAGCTGTTTTTT. This codes for CASSGEASGRRTGELFF. The full variable domain, rest sourced from reference TRBV2 and TRBJ2-2, is EPEVTQTPSHQVTQMGQEVILRCVPISNHLYFYWYRQILGQKVEFLVSFYNNEISEKSEIFDDQFSVERPDGSNFTLKIRSTKLEDSAMYFCASSGEASGRRTGELFFGEGSRLTVL.

The chain couples TRBV4-2 to TRBJ2-2, with TRBD1 matching over 10 bases. The CDR3 totals 19 residues. V lost 1 base and J lost 4; bases outside the gene matches: 12. Germline-derived CDR1 and CDR2 are LGHNA and YNFKEQ. The CDR3 sequence is CASSQGRGTGDGVTGELFF. DNA of the CDR3: TGTGCCAGCAGCCAAGGGCGGGGGACAGGGGACGGAGTCACCGGGGAGCTGTTTTTT.

This chain joins TRBV4-2 and TRBJ2-1, with 13 bases fitting TRBD2. The CDR3 is 16 residues long. In germline, CDR1 is LGHNA, CDR2 YNFKEQ. J gave up 9 bases and V 0 bases, and 5 bases lay outside the gene matches. In nucleotides, the CDR3 is TGTGCCAGCAGCCAAGAAGGACTAGCGGGAGAGGGTGAGCAGTTCTTC. Amino acid sequence: CASSQEGLAGEGEQFF.

The chain joins TRBV9 to TRBJ2-7; TRBD2 is a possible D gene (6 bases). Trimming removed 2 bases at V and 2 bases at J, with 8 bases between. This CDR3 comprises 13 residues. Germline V gives CDR1 SGDLS, CDR2 YYNGEE. The CDR3: CASSVSSAYEQYF. The CDR3 nucleotides read TGTGCCAGCAGCGTCTCTAGCGCCTACGAGCAGTACTTC.

This chain uses TRBV5-1 with TRBJ2-1; a weak D match, TRBD1 (5 bases). The CDR3 totals 15 residues. Germline assignment: CDR1 SGHRS and CDR2 YFSETQ. V lost 2 bases, J lost 0 bases, and 9 bases lay in between. CDR3 amino acids: CASSFGRVSYNEQFF. DNA for the CDR3: TGCGCCAGCAGCTTCGGCAGGGTCTCCTACAATGAGCAGTTCTTC. Supplemented by reference TRBV5-1 and TRBJ2-1, the full variable domain reads KAGVTQTPRYLIKTRGQQVTLSCSPISGHRSVSWYQQTPGQGLQFLFEYFSETQRNKGNFPGRFSGRQFSNSRSEMNVSTLELGDSALYLCASSFGRVSYNEQFFGPGTRLTVL.

The rearrangement uses TRBV5-1 and TRBJ2-5; 7 bases are a match to TRBD1. The CDR3 has 16 amino acids. J was trimmed by 3 bases and V by 1 base; bases with no gene match: 9. Germline loops: CDR1 SGHRS, CDR2 YFSETQ. The CDR3 region has the DNA TGCGCCAGCAGCTTGAGCCCCGGACAGGATAAAGAGACCCAGTACTTC. Translation gives CASSLSPGQDKETQYF.

The V call is TRBV3-1 (or the pseudogene TRBV3-2), the J call TRBJ2-2, with D perhaps matching TRBD1 (5 bases). The V and J ends lost 5 bases and 10 bases respectively, with 17 bases between them. Germline CDR1 and CDR2: LGHDT and YNNKEL (reference sequence). The CDR3 covers 14 residues. DNA of the CDR3: TGTGCCAGCAGCGGTAGGGGCTATACGGAGGAGCTGTTTTTT. Its protein is CASSGRGYTEELFF.

The chain joins TRBV4-2 to TRBJ2-5; perhaps TRBD2 as D (6 bases). The V end lost 4 bases, the J end lost 6 bases, and 15 bases lay between the germline ends. Germline CDR1 is LGHNA and CDR2 is YNFKEQ. The CDR3 covers 14 residues. The CDR3 spells CASSPGGQGQTQYF. Written as DNA, the CDR3 is TGTGCCAGCAGCCCTGGAGGGCAGGGCCAGACCCAGTACTTC.

This clone was seen only a few times. The gene calls are TRBV27 and TRBJ1-6, with 8 nucleotides matching TRBD1. There are 16 residues in the CDR3. V shed 5 bases, J shed 8 bases, and the junction held 11 bases outside the gene matches. Germline-derived CDR1 and CDR2 are MNHEY and SMNVEV (reference sequence). Here the CDR3 reads CASSPSTGAGDSPLHF. For the CDR3, the DNA is TGTGCCAGCAGTCCTTCGACAGGGGCAGGGGATTCACCCCTCCACTTT.

The chain is built from TRBV28 and TRBJ2-7, with 7 bases identical to TRBD1. Germline V lookup: CDR1 MDHEN, CDR2 SYDVKM. The CDR3 is 15 amino acids. V lost 5 bases and J lost 3; bases outside the gene matches: 10. CDR3 amino acids: CASSPRTGGLYEQYF. The CDR3, as DNA: TGTGCCAGCAGTCCTAGGACAGGAGGTCTCTACGAGCAGTACTTC.

The chain carries TRBV7-2 and TRBJ2-7; 11 bases match TRBD2. Trimming at V came to 4 bases and at J to 4 bases, leaving 3 bases not matched to a gene. Per germline, CDR1 SGHTA and CDR2 FQGNSA. The CDR3 has 14 amino acids. CDR3 in amino acids: CASSSGTSGYEQYF. CDR3 DNA: TGTGCCAGCAGCTCCGGGACTAGCGGATACGAGCAGTACTTC.

The rearrangement joins TRBV6-5 to TRBJ2-7, with a tentative D call TRBD2 (6 bases). V lost 4 bases, J lost 1 base, and 17 bases lay in between. Per the germline V gene, CDR1 is MNHEY and CDR2 is SVGAGI. This CDR3 contains 16 residues. The CDR3 here is CASSLRGLGPSYEQYF. The CDR3 bases are TGTGCCAGCAGTTTAAGGGGACTTGGCCCTTCCTACGAGCAGTACTTC.

The chain combines TRBV4-1 with TRBJ2-5, with D tentatively TRBD1 (6 bases). The V end was cut by 0 bases, the J end by 7 bases, with 15 bases between. Germline V gene data show CDR1 as MGHRA and CDR2 as YSYEKL. CDR3 size: 15 residues. The CDR3 protein is CASSQDGTNYWTQYF. The CDR3 DNA sequence: TGCGCCAGCAGCCAAGACGGGACAAACTATTGGACCCAGTACTTC.

The chain employs TRBV4-3 and TRBJ1-6, with TRBD1 matching over 7 bases. Germline CDR1 is LGHNA and CDR2 is YSLEER. The CDR3 length is 17 residues. Trimming removed 4 bases from V and 4 bases from J; junction bases left unmatched: 10. DNA of the CDR3: TGCGCCAGCAGCCCCCTAGGGGGCGCGGATTATAATTCACCCCTCCACTTT. Its protein is CASSPLGGADYNSPLHF.

The J gene is TRBJ2-7, the V gene TRBV6-5; 11 bases are a match to TRBD2. The CDR3 spans 14 residues. Germline V lookup: CDR1 MNHEY, CDR2 SVGAGI. V shed 8 bases, J shed 4 bases, and the junction held 7 bases outside the gene matches. CDR3 nucleotide sequence: TGTGCCAGCGGCGAACTAGCGGGAGAGTACGAGCAGTACTTC. Translated: CASGELAGEYEQYF.

The CDR3 here is CASSHKNGQGNQETQYF. The CDR3, as DNA: TGTGCCAGCAGCCACAAGAATGGACAGGGGAACCAAGAGACCCAGTACTTC. The chain recombines TRBV14 with TRBJ2-5; 9 nucleotides agree with TRBD1. V shed 3 bases and J 0 bases; nucleotides not matched to a gene: 8. Germline CDR1 reads SGHDN; CDR2 reads FVKESK. This CDR3 is built from 17 residues.

The chain has TRBV11-3 and TRBJ2-1; 7 bases line up with TRBD2. Germline lookup yields CDR1 SGHNT and CDR2 YENEEA. The CDR3 has 15 amino acids. J was trimmed by 4 bases and V by 7 bases; bases with no gene match: 10. CDR3: CASNSGTTSYNEQFF. In nucleotides, the CDR3 is TGTGCCAGCAACTCCGGGACTACTTCTTACAATGAGCAGTTCTTC.

This chain joins TRBV11-2 and TRBJ2-7, with D maybe TRBD1 (5 bases). The V and J ends lost 0 bases and 5 bases respectively, with 8 bases between them. Germline CDR1 and CDR2: SGHAT and FQNNGV. CDR3 length: 13 residues. The DNA for the CDR3 is TGTGCCAGCAGCTTAGAGGGGCCCAACGAGCAGTACTTC. Its protein is CASSLEGPNEQYF.

The chain links TRBV20-1 to TRBJ1-4; possibly TRBD1 for D (6 bases). The CDR3 extends over 11 amino acids. V lost 3 bases and J 15 bases, leaving 14 bases between the germline ends. The germline V gene has CDR1 DFQATT and CDR2 SNEGSKA (reference sequence). In DNA, the CDR3 is TGCAGTGCTAGGGGGGCAGGGAAAATGTTTTTT. Its translation is CSARGAGKMFF.

This clone was found once. V is TRBV20-1 and J is TRBJ2-7, with 11 bases that match TRBD2. The CDR3 length is 15 residues. CDR1 and CDR2 from the germline V gene are DFQATT and SNEGSKA (reference sequence). With 6 bases clipped from V and 4 bases from J, the junction kept 11 bases outside the gene matches. The CDR3: CSASSGTSGRYEQYF. CDR3 bases: TGCAGTGCCAGTTCCGGGACTAGCGGTAGATACGAGCAGTACTTC.

This clone appeared a few times. V is TRBV18 and J is TRBJ1-5; TRBD1 aligns across 10 bases. Germline CDR1 is KGHSH and CDR2 is LQKENI. This CDR3 is 14 amino acids long. Germline trimming cut 4 bases from V and 6 bases from J; bases unmatched to any gene: 3. Written as DNA, the CDR3 is TGTGCCAGCTCACACGACAGGGGGCGTCAGCCCCAGCATTTT. It encodes CASSHDRGRQPQHF.

The genes are TRBV5-5 and TRBJ2-6, with D uncertain. The CDR3 extends over 17 amino acids. With 0 bases removed from V and 0 bases from J, the gap between germline ends came to 10 bases. Looked up from germline, CDR1 is SGHKS and CDR2 is YYEKEE (reference sequence). CDR3 sequence (DNA): TGTGCCAGCAGCTTGGAACCCCGAGTCTCTGGGGCCAACGTCCTGACTTTC. This encodes CASSLEPRVSGANVLTF.

The V and J genes are TRBV7-2 and TRBJ2-7; TRBD2 aligns across 14 bases. From germline, CDR1 is SGHTA and CDR2 FQGNSA. This CDR3 has 19 residues. The trim removed 4 bases at V and 5 bases at J, leaving 16 bases unmatched. Written as DNA, the CDR3 is TGTGCCAGCAGCTGGAAGCCGGGACTAGCGGGAGCCAAAGGGAACGAGCAGTACTTC. Amino acids: CASSWKPGLAGAKGNEQYF.

The rearrangement joins TRBV5-1 to TRBJ1-5; 12 bases fit TRBD1. The trim removed 0 bases at V and 7 bases at J, leaving 5 bases unmatched. The CDR3 has 16 amino acids. The germline V gene has CDR1 SGHRS and CDR2 YFSETQ. The DNA of the CDR3 is TGCGCCAGCAGCTTGGGGGACAGGGGGCTTGGGCAGCCCCAGCATTTT. Protein product: CASSLGDRGLGQPQHF.

This chain joins TRBV2 and TRBJ2-3, with TRBD2 matching 9 bases. The CDR3 spans 14 residues. Unmatched junction bases numbered 5, after V lost 5 bases and J lost 5 bases. Per the germline V gene, CDR1 is SNHLY and CDR2 is FYNNEI. The CDR3 DNA reads TGTGCCAGCAGTCCTAGCGGGATAGGAGATACGCAGTATTTT. It is translated as CASSPSGIGDTQYF.